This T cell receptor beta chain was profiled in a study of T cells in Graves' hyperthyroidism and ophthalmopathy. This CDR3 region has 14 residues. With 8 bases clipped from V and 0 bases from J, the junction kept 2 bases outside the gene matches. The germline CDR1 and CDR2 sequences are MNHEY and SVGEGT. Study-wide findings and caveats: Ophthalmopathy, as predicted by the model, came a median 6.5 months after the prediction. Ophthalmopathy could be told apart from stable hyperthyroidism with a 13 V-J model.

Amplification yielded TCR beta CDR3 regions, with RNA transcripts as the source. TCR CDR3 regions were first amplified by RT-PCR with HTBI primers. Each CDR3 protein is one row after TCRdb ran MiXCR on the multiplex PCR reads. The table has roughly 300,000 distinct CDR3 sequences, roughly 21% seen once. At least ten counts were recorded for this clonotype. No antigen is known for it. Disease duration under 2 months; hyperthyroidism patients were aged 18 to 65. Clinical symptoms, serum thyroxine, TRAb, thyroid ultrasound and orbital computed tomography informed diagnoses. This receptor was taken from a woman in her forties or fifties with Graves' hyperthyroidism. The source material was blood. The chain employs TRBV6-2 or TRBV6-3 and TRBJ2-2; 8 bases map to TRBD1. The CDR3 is CASGQGTNTGELFF. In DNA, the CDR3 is TGTGCCAGCGGACAGGGCACGAACACCGGGGAGCTGTTTTTT.